Included here is one T cell receptor beta chain sequence, with context. Its specificity is unknown. The sample is drawn from a study of human thymus T cells. Whole-study findings and limits: Related research examined unrelated individuals and reported that their thymic repertoires overlapped highly. Blood and thymic repertoires both appeared biased in V and J gene usage.

The thymus was resected at corrective cardiac surgery. The V and J ends lost 5 bases and 1 base respectively, with 25 bases between them. The CDR3 contains 19 residues. The germline V gene encodes CDR1 SGHAT and CDR2 FQNNGV. Generated by immunoSEQ multiplex PCR, the TCRdb table keeps only in-frame clones and is missing some. The profile shows some 72,000 clones, just over 95% of them singletons. What was sequenced was thymus tissue. The chain employs TRBV11-2 and TRBJ2-3; D is perhaps TRBD2 (5 bases). The clonotype comes from a boy less than two years old with a congenital heart defect but otherwise immunologically healthy. CDR3 in amino acids: CASSPSLALRNRGTDTQYF. CDR3 nucleotides: TGTGCCAGCAGCCCCTCCCTAGCTCTGCGCAATCGTGGCACAGATACGCAGTATTTT.